The present TCR beta chain was sequenced within a study of pediatric ulcerative colitis (dated by TCRdb to the late 2010s). Looking at the study overall: Six or seven ulcerative colitis patients had pancolitis and two had left-sided colitis, with histology consistent with ulcerative colitis in all. Nine newly diagnosed, treatment-naive pediatric ulcerative colitis patients and a handful of non-IBD control children each provided paired blood and rectal samples. By Pediatric Ulcerative Colitis Activity Index, a couple of patients had mild disease, several had moderate disease and three had acute severe colitis. The research as a whole found: Autologous blood-rectal clonal overlap was significantly higher in ulcerative colitis patients than in controls, suggesting increased T cell trafficking to inflamed tissue. For technical reasons, blood samples from a couple of patients gave substantially fewer templates, and these samples were excluded from the blood-rectal overlap analysis. Rectal pinch biopsies may have included blood-derived T cells, especially in patients with overt colitis. Controls, mild-moderate and acute severe colitis patients were separated by rectal repertoire features, and reduced rectal diversity due to clonal expansions was observed in acute severe colitis. A couple of rectal CDR3 clonotypes were present in all ulcerative colitis patients and in none of the controls. Because repertoires came from total lymphocyte DNA, patterns in rare subsets such as regulatory T cells may not be reflected. The healthy control group was small, consisting of only a handful of individuals.

Rearranged CDR3 beta regions were amplified from genomic DNA with multiplex V and J primers using the immunoSEQ TRB Survey service. To keep sequencing depth the same across samples, survey-level depth of up to 500,000 reads per sample was applied. The libraries were purified and pooled, then sequenced using Illumina technology. Concerning the study's data processing: immunoSEQ online tools were used for productive clonality, sample overlap, pairwise scatters, CDR3 beta length, V/D/J gene usage and productiveness. Calculated diversity was the number of unique rearrangements divided by total templates times 100; Shannon and Simpson indices were also computed. Z-score normalized data were analyzed by principal component analysis with the R prcomp function and the ggbiplot package. Morisita's index was used to quantify the clonal overlap between blood and rectum within each subject. This immuneACCESS table, as held by TCRdb, lists in-frame sequences with V and J called but not all clones. Of the missing ones, under half trace to an unresolved V gene in checked studies; the others have no known cause. V and J calls and clone size are as listed in that table; D and trimming were resolved from the DNA. Recorded for this sample are 30,000 to 40,000 clones; 75% of them occurred a single time. Around 9.1% of the sample is in the top ten clones.

Of note for this clone: It lacks a known antigen. No clone much larger than this one lies a single base away; base qualities are absent.

The CDR3 numbers 13 residues from cysteine through phenylalanine. The CDR3 DNA has 39 bases and is translated from base 1. CDR1 and CDR2 are drawn from the germline V gene (reference sequence): WNHNN, SYGVQD. A distance of 11 bases separates the germline ends of V and J, which lose 3 bases and 8 bases respectively. One to two pinch biopsies were taken from the rectum for research during colonoscopy. Before the diagnostic colonoscopy, none of the ulcerative colitis patients had been given any immunosuppressive medication. Before DNA isolation, rectal biopsies were subjected to proteinase K digestion. The Wizard kit (Promega) was used to extract genomic DNA from the blood and intestinal samples.

The rearranged chain carries TRBV10-1 and TRBJ2-1; the D gene assignment is perhaps TRBD1 or TRBD2, with each matching 6 bases. Sequencing was carried out using gut tissue. The TCR originated in a boy under 18 with severe ulcerative colitis. The DNA reads as follows: TGCGCCAGCAGTGAAGGGGGGCCTGATGAGCAGTTCTTC. This encodes CASSEGGPDEQFF.